This T cell receptor (beta chain) was identified in a study of blood T cell repertoires in COVID-19. V was clipped by 6 bases and J by 5 bases, with 14 bases between them. The CDR3 runs 13 residues. Germline assignment: CDR1 MDHEN and CDR2 SYDVKM. Produced via immunoSEQ multiplex PCR; TCRdb's table is partial and in-frame only. The sample includes 250,000 or so clones, 80% to 85% of them seen just once. The V gene is TRBV28, the J gene TRBJ2-7; D not certain. Sequenced input: peripheral blood. This TCR was sampled from a woman between 40 and 55 years old who had recovered from COVID-19. The CDR3 loop is CASREYSLDEQYF. In DNA, the CDR3 is TGTGCCAGCAGAGAGTACTCCCTGGACGAGCAGTACTTC.